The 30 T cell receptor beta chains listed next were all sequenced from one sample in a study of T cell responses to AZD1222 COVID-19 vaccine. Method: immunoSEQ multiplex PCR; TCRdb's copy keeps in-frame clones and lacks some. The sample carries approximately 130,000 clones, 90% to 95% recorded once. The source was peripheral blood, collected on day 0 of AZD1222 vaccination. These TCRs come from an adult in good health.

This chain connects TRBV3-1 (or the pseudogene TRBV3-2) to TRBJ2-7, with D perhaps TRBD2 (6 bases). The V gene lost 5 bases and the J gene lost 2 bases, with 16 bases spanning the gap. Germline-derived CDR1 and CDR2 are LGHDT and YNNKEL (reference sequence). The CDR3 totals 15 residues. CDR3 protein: CASSTPGDFAYEQYF. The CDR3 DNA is TGTGCCAGCAGCACACCCGGGGACTTCGCCTACGAGCAGTACTTC.

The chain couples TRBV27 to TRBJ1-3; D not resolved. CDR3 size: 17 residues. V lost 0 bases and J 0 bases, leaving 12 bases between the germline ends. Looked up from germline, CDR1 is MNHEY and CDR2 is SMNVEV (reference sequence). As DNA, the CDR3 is TGTGCCAGCAGTTTATCAGTGCATCCGAGCTCTGGAAACACCATATATTTT. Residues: CASSLSVHPSSGNTIYF.

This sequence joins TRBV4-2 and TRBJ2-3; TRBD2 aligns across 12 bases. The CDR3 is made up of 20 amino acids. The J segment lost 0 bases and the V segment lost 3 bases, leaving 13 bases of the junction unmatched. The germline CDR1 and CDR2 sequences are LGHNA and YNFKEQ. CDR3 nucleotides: TGTGCCAGCAGCCAGAGAGCCGGGACTAGCGGGTCTTATAGCACAGATACGCAGTATTTT. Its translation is CASSQRAGTSGSYSTDTQYF.

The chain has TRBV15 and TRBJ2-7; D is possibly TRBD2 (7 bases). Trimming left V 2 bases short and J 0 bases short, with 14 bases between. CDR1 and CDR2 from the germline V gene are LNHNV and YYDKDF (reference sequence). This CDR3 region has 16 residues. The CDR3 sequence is CATSRRGGGASYEQYF. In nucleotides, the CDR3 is TGTGCCACCAGCAGAAGAGGTGGGGGGGCCTCCTACGAGCAGTACTTC. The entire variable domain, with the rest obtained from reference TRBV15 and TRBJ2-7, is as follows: DAMVIQNPRYQVTQFGKPVTLSCSQTLNHNVMYWYQQKSSQAPKLLFHYYDKDFNNEADTPDNFQSRRPNTSFCFLDIRSPGLGDTAMYLCATSRRGGGASYEQYFGPGTRLTVT.

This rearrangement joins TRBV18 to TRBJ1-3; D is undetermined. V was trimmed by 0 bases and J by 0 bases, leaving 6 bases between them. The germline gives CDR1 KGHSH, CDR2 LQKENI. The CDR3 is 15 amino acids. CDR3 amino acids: CASSPPMSSGNTIYF. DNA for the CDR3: TGTGCCAGCTCACCACCCATGAGCTCTGGAAACACCATATATTTT.

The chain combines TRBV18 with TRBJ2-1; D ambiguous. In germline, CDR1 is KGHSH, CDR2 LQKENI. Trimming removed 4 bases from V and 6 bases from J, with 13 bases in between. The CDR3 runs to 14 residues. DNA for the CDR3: TGTGCCAGCTCACGCCCGCATCTACCCAATGAGCAGTTCTTC. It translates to CASSRPHLPNEQFF.

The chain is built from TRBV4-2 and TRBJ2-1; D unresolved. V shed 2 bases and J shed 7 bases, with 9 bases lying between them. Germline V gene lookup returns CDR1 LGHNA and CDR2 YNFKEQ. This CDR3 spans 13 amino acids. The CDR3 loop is CASSQSLTNEQFF. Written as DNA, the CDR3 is TGTGCCAGCAGCCAATCGTTGACTAATGAGCAGTTCTTC.

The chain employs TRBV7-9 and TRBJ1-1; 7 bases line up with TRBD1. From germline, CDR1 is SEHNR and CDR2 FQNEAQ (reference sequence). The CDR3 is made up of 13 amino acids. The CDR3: CAFTGAANTEAFF. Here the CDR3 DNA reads TGTGCTTTTACAGGGGCCGCGAACACTGAAGCTTTCTTT.

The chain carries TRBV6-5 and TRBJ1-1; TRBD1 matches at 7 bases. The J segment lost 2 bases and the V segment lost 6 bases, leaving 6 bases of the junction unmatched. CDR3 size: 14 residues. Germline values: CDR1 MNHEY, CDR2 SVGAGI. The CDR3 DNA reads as TGTGCCAGCAGGCTAACAGGGGTCAACACTGAAGCTTTCTTT. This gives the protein CASRLTGVNTEAFF.

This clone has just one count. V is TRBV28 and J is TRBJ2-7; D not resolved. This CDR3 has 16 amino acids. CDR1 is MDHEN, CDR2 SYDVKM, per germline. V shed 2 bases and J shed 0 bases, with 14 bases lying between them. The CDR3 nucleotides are TGTGCCAGCAGTTTAGGTGATTTGCCTCTCTCCTACGAGCAGTACTTC. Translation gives CASSLGDLPLSYEQYF. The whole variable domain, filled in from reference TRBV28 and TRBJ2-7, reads DVKVTQSSRYLVKRTGEKVFLECVQDMDHENMFWYRQDPGLGLRLIYFSYDVKMKEKGDIPEGYSVSREKKERFSLILESASTNQTSMYLCASSLGDLPLSYEQYFGPGTRLTVT.

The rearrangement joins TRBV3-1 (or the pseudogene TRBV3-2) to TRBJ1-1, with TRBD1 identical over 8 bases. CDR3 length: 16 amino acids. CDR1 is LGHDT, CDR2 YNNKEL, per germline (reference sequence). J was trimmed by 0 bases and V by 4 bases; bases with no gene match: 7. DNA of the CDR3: TGTGCCAGCAGCCGATTAGGACAGGGTTTGAACACTGAAGCTTTCTTT. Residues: CASSRLGQGLNTEAFF.

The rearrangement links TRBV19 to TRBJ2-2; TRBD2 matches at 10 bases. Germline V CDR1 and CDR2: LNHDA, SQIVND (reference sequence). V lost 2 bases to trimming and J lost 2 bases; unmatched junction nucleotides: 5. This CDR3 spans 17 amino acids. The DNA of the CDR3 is TGTGCCAGTAGTATACCGCGACTAGCGGGCAACACCGGGGAGCTGTTTTTT. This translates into CASSIPRLAGNTGELFF.

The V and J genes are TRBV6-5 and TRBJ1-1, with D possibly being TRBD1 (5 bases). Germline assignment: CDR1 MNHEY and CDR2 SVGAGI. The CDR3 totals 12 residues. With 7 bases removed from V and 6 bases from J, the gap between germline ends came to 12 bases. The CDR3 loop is CASTRGGSEAFF. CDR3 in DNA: TGTGCCAGCACCCGGGGGGGATCTGAAGCTTTCTTT.

DNA for the CDR3: TGTGCCAGCAGTTCGGGAGCGGTGTACACTGAAGCTTTCTTT. Translation: CASSSGAVYTEAFF. The chain joins TRBV6-2 or TRBV6-3 to TRBJ1-1; D ambiguous. Trimming stripped 4 bases from V and 3 bases from J, with 12 bases between. The V gene's germline CDR1 is MNHEY and CDR2 SVGEGT. The CDR3 has 14 residues.

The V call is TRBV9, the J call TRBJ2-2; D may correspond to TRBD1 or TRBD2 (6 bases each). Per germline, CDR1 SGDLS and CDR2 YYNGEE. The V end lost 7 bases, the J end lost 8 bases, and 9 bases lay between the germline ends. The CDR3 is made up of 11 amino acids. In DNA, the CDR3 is TGTGCCAGCGGGGGGCCGGGGGAGCTGTTTTTT. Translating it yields CASGGPGELFF.

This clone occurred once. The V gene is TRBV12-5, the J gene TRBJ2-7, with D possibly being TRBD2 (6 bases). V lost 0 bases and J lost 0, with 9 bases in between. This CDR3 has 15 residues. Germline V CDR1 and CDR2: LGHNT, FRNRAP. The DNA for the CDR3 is TGTGCTAGTGGTTTGGTCCGGGGAGGCTCCTACGAGCAGTACTTC. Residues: CASGLVRGGSYEQYF.

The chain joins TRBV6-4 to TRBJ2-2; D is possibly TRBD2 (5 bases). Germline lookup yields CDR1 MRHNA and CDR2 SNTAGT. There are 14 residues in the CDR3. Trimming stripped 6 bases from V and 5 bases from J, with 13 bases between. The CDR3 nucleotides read TGTGCCAGCAGCGGGCAACCGGGGACCGGGGAGCTGTTTTTT. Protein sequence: CASSGQPGTGELFF.

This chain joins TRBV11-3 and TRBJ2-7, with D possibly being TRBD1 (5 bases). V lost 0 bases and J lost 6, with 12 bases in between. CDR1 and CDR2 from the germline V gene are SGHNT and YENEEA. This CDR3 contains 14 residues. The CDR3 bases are TGTGCCAGCAGCTTAGATCTTTGGGGCGGCGAGCAGTACTTC. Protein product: CASSLDLWGGEQYF.

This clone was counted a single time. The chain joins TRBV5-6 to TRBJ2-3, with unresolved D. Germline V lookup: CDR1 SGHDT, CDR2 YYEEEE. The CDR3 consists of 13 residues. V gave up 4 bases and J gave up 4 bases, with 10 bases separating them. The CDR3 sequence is CASSRKAADTQYF. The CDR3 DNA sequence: TGTGCCAGCAGCCGGAAAGCAGCAGATACGCAGTATTTT.

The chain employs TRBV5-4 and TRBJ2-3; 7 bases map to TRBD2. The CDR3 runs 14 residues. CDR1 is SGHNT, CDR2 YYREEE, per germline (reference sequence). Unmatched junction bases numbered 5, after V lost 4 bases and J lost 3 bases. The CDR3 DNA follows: TGTGCCAGCAGCCCCGGACTAGTAACAGATACGCAGTATTTT. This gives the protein CASSPGLVTDTQYF. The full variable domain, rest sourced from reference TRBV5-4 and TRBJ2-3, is ETGVTQSPTHLIKTRGQQVTLRCSSQSGHNTVSWYQQALGQGPQFIFQYYREEENGRGNFPPRFSGLQFPNYSSELNVNALELDDSALYLCASSPGLVTDTQYFGPGTRLTVL.

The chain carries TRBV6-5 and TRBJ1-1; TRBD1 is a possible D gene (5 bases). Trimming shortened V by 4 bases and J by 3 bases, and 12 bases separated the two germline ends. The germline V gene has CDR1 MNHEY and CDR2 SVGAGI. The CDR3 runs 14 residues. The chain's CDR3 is CASSSRAFDTEAFF. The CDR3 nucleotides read TGTGCCAGCAGTTCCAGGGCGTTTGACACTGAAGCTTTCTTT.

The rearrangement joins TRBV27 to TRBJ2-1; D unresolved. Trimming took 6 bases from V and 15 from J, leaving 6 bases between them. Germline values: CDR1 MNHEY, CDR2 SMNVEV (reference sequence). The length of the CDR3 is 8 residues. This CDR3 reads CASSPRFF. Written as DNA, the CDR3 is TGTGCCAGCAGCCCGAGGTTCTTC.

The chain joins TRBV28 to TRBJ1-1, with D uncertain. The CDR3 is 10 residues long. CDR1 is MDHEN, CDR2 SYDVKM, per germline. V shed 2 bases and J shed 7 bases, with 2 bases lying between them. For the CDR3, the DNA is TGTGCCAGCAGTTTAGGTGAAGCTTTCTTT. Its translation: CASSLGEAFF.

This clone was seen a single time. CDR3 sequence: CASSGATGVAFF. In DNA form, the CDR3 reads TGTGCCAGCAGCGGTGCCACAGGGGTGGCTTTCTTT. The V call is TRBV3-1 (or the pseudogene TRBV3-2), the J call TRBJ1-1; TRBD1 aligns across 7 bases. Trimming at V came to 5 bases and at J to 11 bases, leaving 8 bases not matched to a gene. Germline CDR1 LGHDT, CDR2 YNNKEL (reference sequence). The CDR3 runs 12 residues.

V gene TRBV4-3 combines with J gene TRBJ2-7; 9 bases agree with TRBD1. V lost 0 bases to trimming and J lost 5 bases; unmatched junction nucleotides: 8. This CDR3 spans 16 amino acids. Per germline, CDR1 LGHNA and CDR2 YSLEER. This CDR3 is CASSQDSGTGSNEQYF. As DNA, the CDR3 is TGCGCCAGCAGCCAAGACTCCGGGACAGGGTCTAACGAGCAGTACTTC.

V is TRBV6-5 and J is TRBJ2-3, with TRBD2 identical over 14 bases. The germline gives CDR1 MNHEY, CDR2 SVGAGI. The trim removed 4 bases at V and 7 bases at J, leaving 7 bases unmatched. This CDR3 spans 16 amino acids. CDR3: CASSFSGLAGVYTQYF. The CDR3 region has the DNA TGTGCCAGCAGTTTCTCGGGACTAGCGGGGGTTTATACGCAGTATTTT.

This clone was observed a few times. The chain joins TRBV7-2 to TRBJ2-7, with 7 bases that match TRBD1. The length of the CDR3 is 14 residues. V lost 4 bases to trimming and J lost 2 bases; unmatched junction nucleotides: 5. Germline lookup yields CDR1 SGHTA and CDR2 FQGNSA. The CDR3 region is CASSSVQGAYEQYF. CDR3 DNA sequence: TGTGCCAGCAGCTCCGTTCAGGGGGCCTACGAGCAGTACTTC.

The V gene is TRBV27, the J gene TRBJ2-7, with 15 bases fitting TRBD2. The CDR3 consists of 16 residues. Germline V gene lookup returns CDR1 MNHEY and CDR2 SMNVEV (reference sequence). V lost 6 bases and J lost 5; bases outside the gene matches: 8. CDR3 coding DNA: TGTGCCAGCAGGCTAGGGACTAGCGGGAGGTTGCACGAGCAGTACTTC. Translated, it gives CASRLGTSGRLHEQYF.

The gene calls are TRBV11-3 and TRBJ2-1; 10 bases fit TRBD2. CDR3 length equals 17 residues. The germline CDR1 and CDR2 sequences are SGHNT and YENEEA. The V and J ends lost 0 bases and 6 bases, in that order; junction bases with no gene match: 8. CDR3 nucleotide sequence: TGTGCCAGCAGCTTAGACTCCTATAGCGGGAGGACCAATGAGCAGTTCTTC. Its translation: CASSLDSYSGRTNEQFF.

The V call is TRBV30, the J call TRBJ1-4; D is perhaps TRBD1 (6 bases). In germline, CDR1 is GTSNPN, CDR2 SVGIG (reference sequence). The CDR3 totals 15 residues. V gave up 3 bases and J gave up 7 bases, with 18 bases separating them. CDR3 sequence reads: CAWRGGYRVGEKLFF. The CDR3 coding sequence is TGTGCCTGGAGAGGAGGGTACAGGGTCGGTGAAAAACTGTTTTTT.